This passage covers 11 T cell receptor beta chains from one sample sequenced in a study of blood T cell repertoires in COVID-19. Here immunoSEQ multiplex PCR was the method, and the copy in TCRdb shows in-frame clones only, minus some. Counted here are about 440,000 clones, roughly 88% occurring once; the ten biggest clones make up about 0.6%. Sequenced input: PBMCs or T cells enriched from blood (not recorded which). The origin of the receptors is a man younger than 30 who had recovered from COVID-19.

The chain couples TRBV29-1 to TRBJ2-1; 9 bases align to TRBD2. Germline V gene lookup returns CDR1 SQVTM and CDR2 ANQGSEA. This CDR3 spans 14 amino acids. The junction had 6 bases not matched to a gene; V was cut back by 5 bases and J by 4 bases. As DNA, the CDR3 is TGCAGCGTTTCCCAGCGGGGGGCTTACAATGAGCAGTTCTTC. Translation gives CSVSQRGAYNEQFF.

The chain carries TRBV12-5 and TRBJ2-3; 7 bases line up with TRBD2. The length of the CDR3 is 14 residues. Germline V gene data show CDR1 as LGHNT and CDR2 as FRNRAP. V shed 5 bases, J shed 4 bases, and the junction held 6 bases outside the gene matches. CDR3 bases: TGTGCTAGTGGTCCAGGCGGGGGTGCAGATACGCAGTATTTT. This encodes CASGPGGGADTQYF.

This chain joins TRBV2 and TRBJ2-3; 12 bases agree with TRBD2. This CDR3 region has 17 residues. After removal of 6 bases from V and 4 bases from J, the junction contained 11 bases not matched to a gene. Germline V CDR1 and CDR2: SNHLY, FYNNEI. The CDR3 loop is CASSRETSGGVSDTQYF. As DNA, the CDR3 is TGTGCCAGCAGCCGCGAGACTAGCGGGGGCGTCTCAGATACGCAGTATTTT.

The rearrangement links TRBV7-2 to TRBJ2-5, with 8 bases matching TRBD1. V lost 2 bases, J lost 3 bases, and 8 bases stayed unmatched. Germline lookup yields CDR1 SGHTA and CDR2 FQGNSA. This CDR3 comprises 16 residues. The CDR3 nucleotides are TGTGCCAGCAGCTTAAGAGCCTGGGGACAGGAAGAGACCCAGTACTTC. Amino acid sequence: CASSLRAWGQEETQYF.

CDR3 nucleotide sequence: TGTGCCAGCAGCTTATCGACAGGGGATCAGCCCCAGCATTTT. This sequence encodes CASSLSTGDQPQHF. V and J are TRBV7-9 and TRBJ1-5; TRBD1 aligns across 8 bases. Losses at the gene ends were 2 bases for V and 5 bases for J; bases not matched to a gene: 2. Germline V gene lookup returns CDR1 SEHNR and CDR2 FQNEAQ (reference sequence). The CDR3 runs 14 residues.

This clone was seen just once. The chain uses TRBV3-1 (or the pseudogene TRBV3-2) and TRBJ2-5; 12 nucleotides line up with TRBD2. Germline CDR1 is LGHDT and CDR2 is YNNKEL (reference sequence). This CDR3 comprises 16 residues. The ends lost 4 bases at V and 3 bases at J; junction bases unmatched: 6. The CDR3 loop is CASSRRTSGKEETQYF. In DNA form, the CDR3 reads TGTGCCAGCAGCCGCCGGACTAGCGGGAAGGAAGAGACCCAGTACTTC.

This clone was observed a single time. V and J are TRBV3-1 (or the pseudogene TRBV3-2) and TRBJ2-7; 8 bases align to TRBD2. CDR3 length: 14 amino acids. Germline V lookup: CDR1 LGHDT, CDR2 YNNKEL (reference sequence). V shed 4 bases, J shed 7 bases, and the junction held 9 bases outside the gene matches. In nucleotides, the CDR3 is TGTGCCAGCAGCCGAGACTCGGGGGGGCGGGAGCAGTACTTC. It is translated as CASSRDSGGREQYF.

The chain carries TRBV7-3 and TRBJ2-2; no firm D call. Between the trimmed V and J ends, which lost 2 bases and 5 bases, there was a span of 12 bases. The CDR3 is made up of 15 amino acids. CDR1 is SGHTA and CDR2 is FQGTGA in the germline V gene. The CDR3 coding sequence is TGTGCCAGCAGCTTATCTGGCTTCGAAACCGGGGAGCTGTTTTTT. It codes for CASSLSGFETGELFF.

This CDR3 reads CATQALGQPQHF. CDR3 bases: TGTGCCACCCAAGCCCTAGGACAGCCCCAGCATTTT. The chain links TRBV28 to TRBJ1-5; no firm D call. V was pared by 10 bases and J by 7 bases, with 14 bases between. Per the germline V gene, CDR1 is MDHEN and CDR2 is SYDVKM. This CDR3 region has 12 residues.

The gene calls are TRBV25-1 and TRBJ2-7; 14 bases align to TRBD2. Germline values: CDR1 MGHDK, CDR2 SYGVNS. CDR3 length: 17 residues. The junction had 7 bases not matched to a gene; V was cut back by 6 bases and J by 0 bases. The CDR3 loop is CASSPGTSGRSSYEQYF. Written as DNA, the CDR3 is TGTGCCAGCAGCCCCGGGACTAGCGGGAGAAGCTCCTACGAGCAGTACTTC.

The chain is built from TRBV2 and TRBJ2-3; TRBD2 aligns across 10 bases. V dropped 5 bases and J dropped 1; count of bases not matched to a gene: 3. Germline V gives CDR1 SNHLY, CDR2 FYNNEI. This CDR3 comprises 15 residues. The CDR3 region has the DNA TGTGCCAGCAGTAGCGGGGGGGCGGGCACAGATACGCAGTATTTT. Its protein product is CASSSGGAGTDTQYF. The entire variable domain, with the rest obtained from reference TRBV2 and TRBJ2-3, is as follows: EPEVTQTPSHQVTQMGQEVILRCVPISNHLYFYWYRQILGQKVEFLVSFYNNEISEKSEIFDDQFSVERPDGSNFTLKIRSTKLEDSAMYFCASSSGGAGTDTQYFGPGTRLTVL.